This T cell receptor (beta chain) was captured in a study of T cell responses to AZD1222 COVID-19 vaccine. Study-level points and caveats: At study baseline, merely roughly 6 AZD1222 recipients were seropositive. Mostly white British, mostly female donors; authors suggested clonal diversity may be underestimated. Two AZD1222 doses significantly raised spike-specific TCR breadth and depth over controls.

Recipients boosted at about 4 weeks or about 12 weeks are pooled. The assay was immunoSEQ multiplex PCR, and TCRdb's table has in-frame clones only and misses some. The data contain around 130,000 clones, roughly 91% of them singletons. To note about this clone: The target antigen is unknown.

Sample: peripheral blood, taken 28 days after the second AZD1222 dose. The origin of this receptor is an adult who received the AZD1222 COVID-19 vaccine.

As DNA, the CDR3 is TGTGCCAGCAGAATCAACAGCAATGAAAAACTGTTTTTT. Protein: CASRINSNEKLFF. The V call is TRBV7-2, the J call TRBJ1-4; no definite D call. Germline lookup yields CDR1 SGHTA and CDR2 FQGNSA. Trimming pared 6 bases from V and 5 bases from J, leaving 10 bases between. CDR3 length equals 13 residues. The whole variable domain, filled in from reference TRBV7-2 and TRBJ1-4, reads GAGVSQSPSNKVTEKGKDVELRCDPISGHTALYWYRQSLGQGLEFLIYFQGNSAPDKSGLPSDRFSAERTGGSVSTLTIQRTQQEDSAVYLCASRINSNEKLFFGSGTQLSVL.